This is a list of T cell receptor beta chains from one sample in a study of blood T cell repertoires in COVID-19. TCRdb's table, derived via immunoSEQ multiplex PCR, lists solely in-frame clones and lacks some. The sample consists of 90,000 to 150,000 clones, 79% of them appearing once. Source material: peripheral blood. The receptors were sampled from a woman of 80 years or more with acute or convalescent COVID-19. Each CDR3 is given with its conserved first and last residue. The D gene is left open where the match is weak. Not all rows give a size; the values are once, few, many and, for expanded clones, a class.

v_gene,d_gene,j_gene,abundance,CDR3nt,CDR3aa
TRBV7-2,TRBD1,TRBJ1-2,NA,TGTGCCAGCAGCGCGGACAGGAACTATGGCTACACCTTC,CASSADRNYGYTF
TRBV2,NA,TRBJ1-6,few,TGTGCCAGCAGTGCGAGGGGAGGGAATTCACCCCTCCACTTT,CASSARGGNSPLHF
TRBV4-1,TRBD1,TRBJ2-7,NA,TGCGCCAGCAGCTCGAGGGTGGTGCAGGGGGCAACCTACGAGCAGTACTTC,CASSSRVVQGATYEQYF
TRBV7-9,NA,TRBJ2-7,NA,TGTGCCAGCAGCCACCGGGTGTACGAGCAGTACTTC,CASSHRVYEQYF
TRBV30,NA,TRBJ1-2,NA,TGTGCCTGGAGTGTCGGTCCAGGCTATGGCTACACCTTC,CAWSVGPGYGYTF
TRBV4-2,TRBD1,TRBJ1-2,NA,TGTGCCAGCAGCCATGCCCCGGGACAGGGGGCTGCGAACTATGGCTACACCTTC,CASSHAPGQGAANYGYTF
TRBV7-2,TRBD2,TRBJ2-1,NA,TGTGCCAGCAGCTTCAGTACTAGCGTTTACAATGAGCAGTTCTTC,CASSFSTSVYNEQFF
TRBV4-1,TRBD1,TRBJ1-3,NA,TGCGCCAGCAGCCAAGGCGGGACAGGGGACGGCACCATATATTTT,CASSQGGTGDGTIYF
TRBV19,TRBD2,TRBJ2-7,NA,TGTGCCAGTAGTATAGCTGGGACTAGCGGGAGCGATCCCTACGAGCAGTACTTC,CASSIAGTSGSDPYEQYF
TRBV2,TRBD1,TRBJ2-3,NA,TGTGCCAGCAGCCGGGACAGGGGTAGCACAGATACGCAGTATTTT,CASSRDRGSTDTQYF
TRBV5-1,NA,TRBJ1-5,NA,TGCGCCAGCAGCTTGGGACAGTATAGCAATCAGCCCCAGCATTTT,CASSLGQYSNQPQHF
TRBV5-1,NA,TRBJ2-6,NA,TGCGCCAGCGACCTTGGGCCTGGGGCCAACGTCCTGACTTTC,CASDLGPGANVLTF
TRBV19,TRBD2,TRBJ2-5,NA,TGTGCCAGTAGTGGCGGGACTAGCGGGAGGGCCCAGTACTTC,CASSGGTSGRAQYF
TRBV9,NA,TRBJ2-3,NA,TGTGCCAGCAGCGACCGGGACAAGGGGACAGATACGCAGTATTTT,CASSDRDKGTDTQYF
TRBV2,TRBD1,TRBJ1-2,NA,TGTGCCAGCAGAGACAGGGGCTTGGACACCTTC,CASRDRGLDTF
TRBV2,NA,TRBJ1-1,few,TGTGCCAGCAGTGAGGTTATGGCACCCACTGAAGCTTTCTTT,CASSEVMAPTEAFF
TRBV4-2,TRBD1,TRBJ1-3,many,TGTGCCAGCAGCCCAGGTCTGAGGGGGCGGTTTGGAAACACCATATATTTT,CASSPGLRGRFGNTIYF
TRBV2,TRBD2,TRBJ2-7,NA,TGTGCCAGCAGCCGAACCCGGACTAGCTACGAGCAGTACTTC,CASSRTRTSYEQYF
TRBV19,NA,TRBJ2-7,NA,TGTGCCAGTAGTATCCAGTCGTACGAGCAGTACTTC,CASSIQSYEQYF
TRBV7-2,TRBD1,TRBJ1-2,NA,TGTGCCAGCAGCCTTGGACAGGGTTATGGCTACACCTTC,CASSLGQGYGYTF
TRBV10-3,TRBD1,TRBJ2-5,NA,TGTGCCAGCTCTGGACAGGGCCAAGAGACCCAGTACTTC,CASSGQGQETQYF
TRBV10-3,TRBD1,TRBJ2-7,NA,TGTGCCATCATGGGACAGGGAATGGAAGAGCAGTACTTC,CAIMGQGMEEQYF
TRBV6-1,NA,TRBJ1-5,NA,TGTGCCAGCAGTGACCTAGAAAATCAGCCCCAGCATTTT,CASSDLENQPQHF
TRBV6-2/TRBV6-3,TRBD2,TRBJ2-7,NA,TGTGCCAGCAGTTACCCTGCTAGCGGGAGGCAGACCTACGAGCAGTACTTC,CASSYPASGRQTYEQYF
TRBV6-5,TRBD2,TRBJ2-7,NA,TGTGCCAGCCGGACTAGCGGCGCCTACGAGCAGTACTTC,CASRTSGAYEQYF
TRBV28,TRBD2,TRBJ2-3,NA,TGTGCCAGCAGTCCCACTAGCGTTAGCACAGATACGCAGTATTTT,CASSPTSVSTDTQYF
TRBV7-9,NA,TRBJ2-3,many,TGTGCCAGCAGCCCCCAGCAGGTTTTCACAGATACGCAGTATTTT,CASSPQQVFTDTQYF
TRBV18,TRBD1,TRBJ1-2,NA,TGTGCCAGCTCACCAAACCACGGACAGGGGATGGGATATGGCTACACCTTC,CASSPNHGQGMGYGYTF
TRBV3-1/TRBV3-2,TRBD2,TRBJ2-1,NA,TGTGCCAGCAGCCCCTCTAGCGGGGGATACAATGAGCAGTTCTTC,CASSPSSGGYNEQFF
TRBV3-1/TRBV3-2,NA,TRBJ2-2,NA,TGTGCCAGCAGCCAAGCTACGAGGAGCCCTTACACCGGGGAGCTGTTTTTT,CASSQATRSPYTGELFF
TRBV7-3,TRBD1,TRBJ1-2,NA,TGTGCCAGCAGCTCTATGGGCCCCGCGACGACAGGGGGCAACGGCTACACCTTC,CASSSMGPATTGGNGYTF
TRBV5-1,TRBD2,TRBJ2-2,NA,TGCGCCAGCAGCTTGGCCCGCGGGGGGGCCGGGGAGCTGTTTTTT,CASSLARGGAGELFF
TRBV6-5,NA,TRBJ1-5,NA,TGTGCCAGCAGCCCGGGAACCTATCAGCCCCAGCATTTT,CASSPGTYQPQHF
TRBV6-1,NA,TRBJ1-2,NA,TGTGCCAGCAGTGATGAGGCCTATGGCTACACCTTC,CASSDEAYGYTF
TRBV28,TRBD2,TRBJ2-1,once,TGTGCCAGCAGTTCCCCCCCTGGACTAGCGGGAAGCTCCTACAATGAGCAGTTCTTC,CASSSPPGLAGSSYNEQFF
TRBV27,NA,TRBJ1-1,NA,TGTGCCAGCCGGACTACGCGGAGTTGGACTGAAGCTTTCTTT,CASRTTRSWTEAFF
TRBV10-3,NA,TRBJ1-6,NA,TGTGCCATCGGTGCTTCCTATAATTCACCCCTCCACTTT,CAIGASYNSPLHF
TRBV18,NA,TRBJ2-3,NA,TGTGCCAGCTCACCAACCGGGGATACGCAGTATTTT,CASSPTGDTQYF
TRBV2,NA,TRBJ1-1,NA,TGTGCCAGCAGTGTGCCAGGGAACACTGAAGCTTTCTTT,CASSVPGNTEAFF
TRBV19,NA,TRBJ2-7,NA,TGTGCCAGTCGGAGGGGACTTGACTCCTACGAGCAGTACTTC,CASRRGLDSYEQYF
TRBV18,NA,TRBJ1-1,NA,TGTGCCAGCTTCCCCAGGGAGGGCACTGAAGCTTTCTTT,CASFPREGTEAFF